This T cell receptor beta chain is from a study of T-cell reconstitution after alpha-beta-depleted transplantation in children. This clonotype was counted only a few times. Germline lookup yields CDR1 SQVTM and CDR2 ANQGSEA. This CDR3 region has 17 residues. V shed 4 bases and J shed 2 bases, with 22 bases lying between them. The authors prepared the TCRbeta library with unique molecular identifiers. TCRdb used MiXCR to reprocess the PCR reads, holding one entry per CDR3 protein. There are 450,000 to 600,000 distinct CDR3 sequences in the sample; around 20% occur only once, and around 3.3% lies in the top ten.

The chain recombines TRBV29-1 with TRBJ2-3; the D gene is possibly TRBD2 (6 bases). The TCR originated in a human donor who donated a stem cell graft to a child with acute lymphoblastic leukemia. Sequences were derived from PBMCs from the stem cell graft donor, sampled from the stem cell graft. CDR3: CSVGGGMADKLTDTQYF. Written as DNA, the CDR3 is TGCAGCGTTGGTGGGGGGATGGCTGACAAACTCACAGATACGCAGTATTTT.